This T cell receptor beta chain was profiled in a study of cytomegalovirus exposure and HLA in healthy donors. Study-level background: Findings of an earlier analysis included around 120 million unique TCR beta sequences from roughly 200 million T cells.

In the PCR, 60 Vbeta and 13 Jbeta primers were used. Measured with immunoSEQ multiplex PCR; TCRdb has only the in-frame clones, and not every one. The sample includes 130,000 to 150,000 clones, 80% seen only once; the top ten take 4.5% to 6.5%. General observations from the study: Among donors in an Asian-associated ancestry cluster, a later analysis reportedly found fewer N-insertions than the roughly 650-donor mean.

Germline CDR1 and CDR2: MDHEN and SYDVKM. The ends lost 6 bases at V and 7 bases at J; junction bases unmatched: 14. CDR3 size: 16 residues. This clone appeared a few times. Its cognate antigen is unknown. The chain combines TRBV28 with TRBJ1-3; TRBD1 aligns across 8 bases. Sequencing used PBMCs. The clonotype was recovered from a male donor in good health and CMV-seronegative. CDR3 amino acids: CASRPRGQGAFNTIYF. The CDR3 DNA is TGTGCCAGCAGGCCGCGGGGGCAGGGGGCATTTAACACCATATATTTT. Full variable domain (outside the CDR3, taken from reference TRBV28 and TRBJ1-3): DVKVTQSSRYLVKRTGEKVFLECVQDMDHENMFWYRQDPGLGLRLIYFSYDVKMKEKGDIPEGYSVSREKKERFSLILESASTNQTSMYLCASRPRGQGAFNTIYFGEGSWLTVV.